Below, 7 T cell receptor beta chains from the same sample are listed, as sequenced in a study of beta chain features in type 1 diabetes. Findings of the study overall: Moderate yet significant TCRB CDR3 shortening was seen in Type 1 diabetes patients in all four CD4+ subsets.

Investigators reverse transcribed all isolated RNA, so they sequenced expressed TCRB transcripts. Profiling relied on immunoSEQ multiplex PCR, and the TCRdb table lists in-frame clones only, not all of them. The table has 95,000 to 150,000 clones, about a sixth seen once. These receptors' targets are unknown. Sequencing input: central memory CD4+ T cells from blood. These receptors came from a young man with type 1 diabetes.

The rearrangement uses TRBV28 and TRBJ2-3; weak D call: TRBD1 (5 bases). The V end was cut by 4 bases, the J end by 4 bases, with 15 bases between. Germline CDR1 MDHEN, CDR2 SYDVKM. The CDR3 is 15 amino acids. This CDR3 is CASSSITGSPDTQYF. The CDR3 nucleotides read TGTGCCAGCAGTTCCATCACAGGTTCTCCAGATACGCAGTATTTT.

This clone was seen more than once but under ten times. The same CDR3 also results from other DNA sequences found in this sample. The chain's CDR3 is CASSSTNYGYTF. The DNA for the CDR3 is TGCGCCAGCAGCTCTACTAACTATGGCTACACCTTC. The V and J genes are TRBV5-1 and TRBJ1-2; no clear D. Trimming shortened V by 3 bases and J by 0 bases, and 3 bases separated the two germline ends. The germline gives CDR1 SGHRS, CDR2 YFSETQ. This CDR3 has 12 residues.

This rearrangement joins TRBV9 to TRBJ2-5, with D hard to call. Trimming left V 0 bases short and J 1 base short, with 13 bases between. Germline V gene sequence: CDR1 SGDLS, CDR2 YYNGEE. The CDR3 has 16 amino acids. The DNA of the CDR3 is TGTGCCAGCAGCGTAGGTTCCCGAGATTTCCAAGAGACCCAGTACTTC. Translation: CASSVGSRDFQETQYF.

This clone was found a few times. J is TRBJ2-3 and V is TRBV4-2, with D hard to call. CDR1 is LGHNA, CDR2 YNFKEQ, per germline. With 1 base removed from V and 6 bases from J, the gap between germline ends came to 5 bases. The CDR3 is made up of 12 amino acids. CDR3 in DNA: TGTGCCAGCAGCCAAGCCGTGGATACGCAGTATTTT. It specifies CASSQAVDTQYF.

The CDR3 is CAVGAGAYEQYF. The CDR3, as DNA: TGTGCCGTGGGGGCAGGCGCGTACGAGCAGTACTTC. The J gene is TRBJ2-7, the V gene TRBV6-5, with D perhaps matching TRBD1 (6 bases). The CDR3 spans 12 residues. Trimming took 11 bases from V and 4 from J, leaving 15 bases between them. Looked up from germline, CDR1 is MNHEY and CDR2 is SVGAGI.

V is TRBV7-2 and J is TRBJ2-6; 9 bases are shared with TRBD1. The CDR3 sequence is 19 residues long. Germline CDR1 is SGHTA and CDR2 is FQGNSA. The V gene end was trimmed by 5 bases and the J gene end by 1 base; junction bases not matched to a gene: 12. The DNA of the CDR3 is TGTGCCAGCAGCACCCCAACAGGGGGCGCTTATTCTGGGGCCAACGTCCTGACTTTC. Its protein product is CASSTPTGGAYSGANVLTF. The full variable domain, with the rest looked up from reference TRBV7-2 and TRBJ2-6, is GAGVSQSPSNKVTEKGKDVELRCDPISGHTALYWYRQSLGQGLEFLIYFQGNSAPDKSGLPSDRFSAERTGGSVSTLTIQRTQQEDSAVYLCASSTPTGGAYSGANVLTFGAGSRLTVL.

This clone was detected a few times. At the DNA level, this CDR3 is encoded by other sequences in the same sample as well. The V and J genes are TRBV7-2 and TRBJ2-1; D is unresolved. Trimming cost V 2 bases and J 4 bases, with 3 bases left between them. The CDR3 extends over 12 amino acids. CDR1 SGHTA and CDR2 FQGNSA come from the germline V gene. CDR3 residues: CASSLRYNEQFF. The DNA of the CDR3 is TGTGCCAGCAGCTTACGGTACAATGAGCAGTTCTTC.